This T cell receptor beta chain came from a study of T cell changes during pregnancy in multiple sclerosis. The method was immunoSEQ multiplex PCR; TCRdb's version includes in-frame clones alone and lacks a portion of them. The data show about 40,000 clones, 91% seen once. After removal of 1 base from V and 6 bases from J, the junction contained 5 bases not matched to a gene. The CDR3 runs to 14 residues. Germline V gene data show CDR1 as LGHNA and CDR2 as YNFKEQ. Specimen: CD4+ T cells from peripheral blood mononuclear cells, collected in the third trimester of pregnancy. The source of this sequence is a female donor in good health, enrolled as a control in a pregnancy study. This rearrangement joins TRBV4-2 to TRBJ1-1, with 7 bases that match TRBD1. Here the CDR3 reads CASSQVTGDPEAFF. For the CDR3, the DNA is TGTGCCAGCAGCCAAGTCACAGGGGACCCTGAAGCTTTCTTT.